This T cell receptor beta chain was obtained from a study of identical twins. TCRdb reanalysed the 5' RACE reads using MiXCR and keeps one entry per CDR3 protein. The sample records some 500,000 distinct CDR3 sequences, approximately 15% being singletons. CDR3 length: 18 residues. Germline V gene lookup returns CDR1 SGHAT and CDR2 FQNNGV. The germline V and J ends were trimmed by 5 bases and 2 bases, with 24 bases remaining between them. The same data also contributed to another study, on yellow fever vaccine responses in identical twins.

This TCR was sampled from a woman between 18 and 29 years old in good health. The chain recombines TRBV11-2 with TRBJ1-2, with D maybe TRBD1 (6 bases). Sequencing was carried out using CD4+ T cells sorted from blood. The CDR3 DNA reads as TGTGCCAGCAGCCCTCGGGCTCCCGGACGGGACAACAACTATGGCTACACCTTC. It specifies CASSPRAPGRDNNYGYTF.